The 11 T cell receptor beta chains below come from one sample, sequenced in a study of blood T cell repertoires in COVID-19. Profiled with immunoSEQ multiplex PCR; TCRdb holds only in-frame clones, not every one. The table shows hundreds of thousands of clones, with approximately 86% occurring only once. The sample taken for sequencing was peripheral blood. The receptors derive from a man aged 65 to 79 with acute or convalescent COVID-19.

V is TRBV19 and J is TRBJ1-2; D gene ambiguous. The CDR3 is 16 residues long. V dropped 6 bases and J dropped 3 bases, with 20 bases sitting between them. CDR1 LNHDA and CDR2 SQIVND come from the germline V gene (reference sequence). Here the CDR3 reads CASSRGLLTGDYGYTF. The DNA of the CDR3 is TGTGCCAGTAGCCGCGGACTCCTCACCGGGGACTATGGCTACACCTTC.

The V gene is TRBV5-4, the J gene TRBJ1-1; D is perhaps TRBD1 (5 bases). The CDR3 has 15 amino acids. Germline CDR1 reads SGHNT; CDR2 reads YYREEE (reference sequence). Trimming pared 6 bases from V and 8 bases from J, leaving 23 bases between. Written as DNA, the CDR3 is TGTGCCAGCACCCCGGGTGGGGCGCGAGAAACGGAAGCTTTCTTT. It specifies CASTPGGARETEAFF.

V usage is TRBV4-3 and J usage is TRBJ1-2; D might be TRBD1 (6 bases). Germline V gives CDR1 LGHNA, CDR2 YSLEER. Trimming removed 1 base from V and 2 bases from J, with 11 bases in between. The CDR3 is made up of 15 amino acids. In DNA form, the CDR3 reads TGCGCCAGCAGCCAAGGGGCAGGGGCGAACTATGGCTACACCTTC. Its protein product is CASSQGAGANYGYTF.

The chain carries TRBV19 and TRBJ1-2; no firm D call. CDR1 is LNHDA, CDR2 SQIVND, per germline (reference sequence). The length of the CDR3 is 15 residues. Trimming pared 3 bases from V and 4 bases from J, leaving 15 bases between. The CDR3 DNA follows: TGTGCCAGTAGTATCCCACTGGGTTGGAGCTATGGCTACACCTTC. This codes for CASSIPLGWSYGYTF.

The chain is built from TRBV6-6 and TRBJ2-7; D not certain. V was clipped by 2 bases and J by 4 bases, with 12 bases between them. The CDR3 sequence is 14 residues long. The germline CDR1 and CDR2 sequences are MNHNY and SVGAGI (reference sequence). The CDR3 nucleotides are TGTGCCAGCAGTTACGAGCGAGTCGGATACGAGCAGTACTTC. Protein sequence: CASSYERVGYEQYF.

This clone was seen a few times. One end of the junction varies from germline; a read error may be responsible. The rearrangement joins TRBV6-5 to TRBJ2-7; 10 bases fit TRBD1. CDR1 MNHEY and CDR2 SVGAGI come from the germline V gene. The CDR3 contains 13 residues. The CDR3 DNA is TGTGCCAGCAGTTCAAACGCAGGCGGGACAGGGGAGTTC. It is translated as CASSSNAGGTGEF.

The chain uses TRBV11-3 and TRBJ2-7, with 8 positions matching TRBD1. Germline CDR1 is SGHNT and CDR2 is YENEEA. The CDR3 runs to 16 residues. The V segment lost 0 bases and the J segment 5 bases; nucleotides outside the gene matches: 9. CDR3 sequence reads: CASSLDSGTGVHEQYF. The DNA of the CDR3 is TGTGCCAGCAGCTTAGACTCAGGGACAGGAGTCCACGAGCAGTACTTC.

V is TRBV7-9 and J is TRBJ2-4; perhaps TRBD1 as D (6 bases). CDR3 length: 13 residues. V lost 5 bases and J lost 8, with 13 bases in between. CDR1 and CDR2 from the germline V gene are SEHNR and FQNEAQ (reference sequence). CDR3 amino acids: CASSQTGSDIQYF. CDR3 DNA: TGTGCCAGCAGCCAAACAGGGTCGGACATTCAGTACTTC.

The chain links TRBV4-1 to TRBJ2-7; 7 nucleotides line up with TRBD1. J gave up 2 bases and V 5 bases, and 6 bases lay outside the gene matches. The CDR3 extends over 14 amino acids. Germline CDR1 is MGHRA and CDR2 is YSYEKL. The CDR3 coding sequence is TGCGCCAGCAGCGAGAGGACAGGAGCCTACGAGCAGTACTTC. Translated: CASSERTGAYEQYF.

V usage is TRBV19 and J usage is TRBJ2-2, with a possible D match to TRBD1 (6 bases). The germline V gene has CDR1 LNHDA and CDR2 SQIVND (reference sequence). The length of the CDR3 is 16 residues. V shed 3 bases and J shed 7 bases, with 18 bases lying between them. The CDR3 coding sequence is TGTGCCAGTAGTATCGAGAACAGGGCAAGAGTCGGGGAGCTGTTTTTT. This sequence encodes CASSIENRARVGELFF.

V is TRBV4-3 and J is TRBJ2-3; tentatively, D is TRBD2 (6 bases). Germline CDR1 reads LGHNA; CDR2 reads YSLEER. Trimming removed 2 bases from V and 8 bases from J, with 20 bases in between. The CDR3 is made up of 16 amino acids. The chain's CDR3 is CASSQQVGGASSTQYF. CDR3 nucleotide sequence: TGCGCCAGCAGCCAACAAGTCGGGGGAGCTAGCAGTACGCAGTATTTT.